Listed below are T cell receptor beta chains from one sample, sequenced in a study of T cells in Graves' hyperthyroidism and ophthalmopathy. TCRdb itself ran the multiplex PCR reads through MiXCR, one entry per CDR3 protein. The table includes some 400,000 distinct CDR3 sequences, approximately 15% detected once. Sequencing was performed on blood. The receptors derive from an older woman with Graves' hyperthyroidism. Each CDR3 is given with its conserved first and last residue. D genes are given only for firm matches. Where a row states a size, it is once, few, many or the class of an expanded clone; other rows omit it.

size	J	D	V	CDR3	DNA
few	TRBJ2-5	-	TRBV5-1	CASIDSGETQYF	TGCGCCAGCATCGATTCCGGAGAGACCCAGTACTTC
few	TRBJ2-2	TRBD2	TRBV5-6	CASSRISGSLSPGELFF	TGTGCCAGCAGTCGGATTAGCGGGAGCCTGTCCCCCGGGGAGCTGTTTTTT
many	TRBJ1-1	TRBD1	TRBV5-1	CASSLMDRGAEAFF	TGCGCCAGCAGCTTGATGGACAGGGGGGCTGAAGCTTTCTTT
many	TRBJ2-7	-	TRBV5-1	CASSTGGSSYEQYF	TGCGCCAGCAGCACTGGGGGGAGCTCCTACGAGCAGTACTTC
many	TRBJ2-1	TRBD2	TRBV12-3/TRBV12-4	CASSFGLAGGPGDEQFF	TGTGCCAGCAGTTTCGGACTAGCGGGAGGGCCAGGGGATGAGCAGTTCTTC
few	TRBJ1-5	-	TRBV28	CASSQTNSNQPQHF	TGTGCCAGCAGCCAGACAAATAGCAATCAGCCCCAGCATTTT
many	TRBJ1-6	-	TRBV14	CASSPVGTLFGSPLHF	TGTGCCAGCAGCCCTGTCGGGACGCTCTTCGGGTCACCCCTCCACTTT
-	TRBJ2-7	TRBD2	TRBV19	CASGEAGGLNEQYF	TGTGCCAGTGGGGAAGCGGGAGGGCTCAACGAGCAGTACTTC
-	TRBJ1-3	-	TRBV3-1	CANSQGTFSGNTIYF	TGTGCCAACAGCCAGGGGACCTTCTCTGGAAACACCATATATTTT
-	TRBJ1-4	-	TRBV19	CASSIPGTDEKLFF	TGTGCCAGTAGTATTCCTGGGACTGATGAAAAACTGTTTTTT
many	TRBJ1-5	-	TRBV6-1	CASSGGPGYSNQPQHF	TGTGCCAGCAGTGGTGGGCCCGGCTATAGCAATCAGCCCCAGCATTTT
few	TRBJ2-1	-	TRBV19	CASSIMLEGEQFF	TGTGCCAGTAGTATAATGCTAGAAGGGGAGCAGTTCTTC
-	TRBJ2-7	TRBD2	TRBV6-2/TRBV6-3	CASSYLRGDPYEQYF	TGTGCCAGCAGTTACCTCCGGGGGGACCCCTACGAGCAGTACTTC
few	TRBJ2-5	-	TRBV30	CAWSGYKKTQYF	TGTGCCTGGAGTGGGTACAAGAAGACCCAGTACTTC
many	TRBJ1-2	-	TRBV11-2	CASSPGGLNYGYTF	TGTGCCAGCAGCCCGGGAGGTCTTAACTATGGCTACACCTTC
few	TRBJ2-1	TRBD1	TRBV27	CASSWDRGLYNEQFF	TGTGCCAGCAGTTGGGACAGGGGACTGTACAATGAGCAGTTCTTC
-	TRBJ2-7	TRBD2	TRBV6-2/TRBV6-3	CASRGLAGGPSSYEQYF	TGTGCCAGCAGGGGACTAGCGGGAGGGCCGAGCTCCTACGAGCAGTACTTC
-	TRBJ2-3	-	TRBV6-2/TRBV6-3	CASALNNPGLGTQYF	TGTGCCAGCGCGCTTAACAATCCGGGACTCGGTACGCAGTATTTT
many	TRBJ2-7	-	TRBV28	CASSFSRSEQYF	TGTGCCAGCAGTTTTTCTAGGTCCGAGCAGTACTTC
many	TRBJ1-2	-	TRBV11-2	CASSPQGDYGYTF	TGTGCCAGCAGCCCACAGGGTGACTATGGCTACACCTTC
many	TRBJ1-2	-	TRBV20-1	CSARVGAYGYTF	TGCAGTGCTAGAGTAGGGGCCTATGGCTACACCTTC
many	TRBJ2-1	-	TRBV5-1	CASSLDPSYNEQFF	TGCGCCAGCAGCTTGGACCCCTCCTACAATGAGCAGTTCTTC
few	TRBJ2-3	-	TRBV12-3/TRBV12-4	CASGPGLREAQYF	TGTGCCAGCGGACCGGGACTCCGCGAGGCGCAGTATTTT
-	TRBJ2-7	-	TRBV7-3	CAGSPQGSSQAYEQYF	TGTGCCGGCAGCCCCCAGGGGAGCAGCCAGGCCTACGAGCAGTACTTC
few	TRBJ2-3	TRBD2	TRBV29-1	CSFYLAGSIGTQYF	TGCAGCTTCTACTTAGCGGGGAGTATTGGTACGCAGTATTTT
-	TRBJ2-7	-	TRBV25-1	CASTARDPVGDYEQYF	TGTGCCAGCACCGCTAGGGATCCAGTGGGGGACTACGAGCAGTACTTC
many	TRBJ2-7	TRBD1	TRBV2	CASSLTRQGAGEQYF	TGTGCCAGCAGTTTGACTCGACAGGGGGCGGGCGAGCAGTACTTC
-	TRBJ1-1	-	TRBV10-3	CAISESGRQEAFF	TGTGCCATCAGTGAGTCGGGACGGCAAGAAGCTTTCTTT
few	TRBJ1-6	-	TRBV2	CASSQGGGFSPLHF	TGTGCCAGCAGCCAAGGGGGGGGATTTTCACCCCTCCACTTT
many	TRBJ2-5	-	TRBV20-1	CSASQAGGETQYF	TGCAGTGCCAGTCAAGCGGGCGGGGAGACCCAGTACTTC
many	TRBJ2-3	-	TRBV6-1	CASSYLGPGQSTDTQYF	TGTGCCAGCAGTTACCTTGGGCCGGGACAATCCACAGATACGCAGTATTTT
-	TRBJ1-5	-	TRBV19	CASRPKGPLLQPQHF	TGTGCCAGTAGGCCAAAGGGTCCCCTCCTACAGCCCCAGCATTTT
many	TRBJ2-3	-	TRBV5-1	CASSRDGTDTQYF	TGCGCCAGCAGCCGGGACGGAACAGATACGCAGTATTTT
-	TRBJ1-1	TRBD1	TRBV10-3	CAISESTLLTGGTEAFF	TGTGCCATCAGTGAGTCGACTCTTCTAACAGGGGGCACTGAAGCTTTCTTT
many	TRBJ2-1	-	TRBV5-1	CASSLGWGGQSYNEQFF	TGCGCCAGCAGCTTGGGCTGGGGCGGGCAGTCCTACAATGAGCAGTTCTTC
-	TRBJ1-1	-	TRBV5-4	CASSLWTNTEAFF	TGTGCCAGCAGCTTATGGACGAACACTGAAGCTTTCTTT